Below, 16 T cell receptor beta chains from the same sample are listed, as sequenced in a study of PD-1 blockade in classical Hodgkin lymphoma. Sample time point: newly diagnosed, previously untreated cHL patient sample. Purification of CD4+ T cells from thawed PBMCs was achieved by magnetic negative selection. TCRdb's table, derived via immunoSEQ multiplex PCR, lists solely in-frame clones and lacks some. This table holds under 40,000 clones, around 90% found once. The sample taken for sequencing was CD4+ T cells from blood. The receptors were gathered from a human donor with classical Hodgkin lymphoma.

The chain joins TRBV2 to TRBJ1-5; a possible D gene is TRBD1 (5 bases). The germline CDR1 and CDR2 sequences are SNHLY and FYNNEI. CDR3 length equals 14 residues. With 1 base removed from V and 6 bases from J, the gap between germline ends came to 10 bases. Here the CDR3 reads CASSEVGVGQPQHF. DNA of the CDR3: TGTGCCAGCAGTGAAGTAGGGGTAGGTCAGCCCCAGCATTTT.

The V call is TRBV28, the J call TRBJ2-1; no clear D gene. Trimming cost V 3 bases and J 6 bases, with 6 bases left between them. The CDR3 is 12 amino acids. Germline lookup yields CDR1 MDHEN and CDR2 SYDVKM. The CDR3 region is CASSFVSNEQFF. The CDR3 nucleotides are TGTGCCAGCAGTTTTGTCAGCAATGAGCAGTTCTTC.

The chain is built from TRBV21-1 and TRBJ2-5; the table calls TRBD1, which could not be checked here. TRBV21-1 is a known pseudogene. The CDR3 spans 15 residues. This CDR3 is CASSFSGRVPSVQYF. The DNA of the CDR3 is TGTGCCAGCAGCTTCTCGGGCAGGGTACCCTCGGTGCAGTACTTC.

The chain recombines TRBV19 with TRBJ1-1; 11 bases map to TRBD1. CDR3 size: 13 residues. The germline V gene encodes CDR1 LNHDA and CDR2 SQIVND (reference sequence). With V trimmed by 7 bases and J by 7 bases, 5 bases remained unmatched. The CDR3 DNA reads as TGTGCCAGTATCCGGACAGGGGGCTTTGAAGCTTTCTTT. Translated, it gives CASIRTGGFEAFF.

The genes are TRBV11-2 and TRBJ1-2; 7 bases are shared with TRBD1. The CDR3 contains 14 residues. J was trimmed by 10 bases and V by 5 bases; bases with no gene match: 13. CDR1 is SGHAT and CDR2 is FQNNGV in the germline V gene. For the CDR3, the DNA is TGTGCCAGCAGCCCCATCAGGGGGACCGGTGTCTACACCTTC. Translation gives CASSPIRGTGVYTF. Filled out from reference TRBV11-2 and TRBJ1-2, the complete variable domain reads EAGVAQSPRYKIIEKRQSVAFWCNPISGHATLYWYQQILGQGPKLLIQFQNNGVVDDSQLPKDRFSAERLKGVDSTLKIQPAKLEDSAVYLCASSPIRGTGVYTFGSGTRLTVV.

Only one count was recorded for this clone. This chain joins TRBV9 and TRBJ2-7; D is unclear. V was clipped by 0 bases and J by 1 base, with 14 bases between them. The CDR3 runs to 16 residues. Germline lookup yields CDR1 SGDLS and CDR2 YYNGEE. Written as DNA, the CDR3 is TGTGCCAGCAGCGTAGGTTCCCCTGACCCGTCCTACGAGCAGTACGTC. Translation gives CASSVGSPDPSYEQYV.

The chain couples TRBV6-5 to TRBJ2-1; 8 bases agree with TRBD1. CDR3 length: 15 residues. CDR1 and CDR2 (germline): MNHEY, SVGAGI. Germline trimming cut 5 bases from V and 6 bases from J; bases unmatched to any gene: 9. The CDR3 DNA is TGTGCCAGCAGTCACCGGACAGGGAGTTCCAATGAGCAGTTCTTC. Translating it yields CASSHRTGSSNEQFF.

The gene calls are TRBV10-3 and TRBJ2-3; D unclear. V dropped 6 bases and J dropped 6 bases, with 7 bases sitting between them. From germline, CDR1 is ENHRY and CDR2 SYGVKD. This CDR3 has 11 amino acids. The CDR3 DNA reads TGTGCCATCAGGAACACCGATACGCAGTATTTT. It encodes CAIRNTDTQYF.

This chain connects TRBV5-1 to TRBJ2-2, with D perhaps matching TRBD1 or TRBD2 (6 bases each). The CDR3 extends over 15 amino acids. Germline CDR1 reads SGHRS; CDR2 reads YFSETQ. V lost 4 bases, J lost 1 base, and 11 bases lay in between. CDR3 sequence (DNA): TGCGCCAGCAGCCTCGCGGGACAGAACACCGGGGAGCTGTTTTTT. As protein: CASSLAGQNTGELFF.

J is TRBJ2-5 and V is TRBV2, with 13 bases fitting TRBD2. The CDR3 runs to 14 residues. Losses at the gene ends were 3 bases for V and 5 bases for J; bases not matched to a gene: 0. Looked up from germline, CDR1 is SNHLY and CDR2 is FYNNEI. The CDR3 DNA reads TGTGCCAGCAGTGAGGGACTAGCGGGGGAGACCCAGTACTTC. Its translation is CASSEGLAGETQYF. Full variable domain (remainder filled in from reference TRBV2 and TRBJ2-5): EPEVTQTPSHQVTQMGQEVILRCVPISNHLYFYWYRQILGQKVEFLVSFYNNEISEKSEIFDDQFSVERPDGSNFTLKIRSTKLEDSAMYFCASSEGLAGETQYFGPGTRLLVL.

The chain uses TRBV13 and TRBJ2-4; D unresolved. Germline V gives CDR1 PRHDT, CDR2 FYEKMQ (reference sequence). V lost 5 bases to trimming and J lost 0 bases, with 11 bases between them. The CDR3 runs 15 residues. The CDR3 bases are TGTGCCAGCAGCCCCCGGAAGACAGCCAAAAACATTCAGTACTTC. Protein: CASSPRKTAKNIQYF.

This clone was seen only a few times. This chain links TRBV6-5 with TRBJ1-2; D is possibly TRBD1 (6 bases). Germline CDR1 and CDR2: MNHEY and SVGAGI. Trimming shortened V by 5 bases and J by 11 bases, and 12 bases separated the two germline ends. This CDR3 is built from 11 residues. CDR3 bases: TGTGCCAGCAGTCACGGACAGATTTACACCTTC. It specifies CASSHGQIYTF.

The rearrangement links TRBV10-3 to TRBJ1-3; 7 nucleotides align to TRBD1. The CDR3 is 14 residues long. With 7 bases clipped from V and 2 bases from J, the junction kept 5 bases outside the gene matches. CDR1 and CDR2 (germline): ENHRY, SYGVKD. CDR3: CAITITGAGNTIYF. For the CDR3, the DNA is TGTGCCATCACCATTACAGGGGCTGGAAACACCATATATTTT.

This chain uses TRBV10-3 with TRBJ1-1; no clear D gene. Per the germline V gene, CDR1 is ENHRY and CDR2 is SYGVKD. The length of the CDR3 is 14 residues. V dropped 10 bases and J dropped 3 bases, with 18 bases sitting between them. CDR3 DNA sequence: TGTGCCACCTCCGGGGTACCGGGCGACACTGAAGCTTTCTTT. This sequence encodes CATSGVPGDTEAFF.

The V gene is TRBV18, the J gene TRBJ2-1; D gene uncertain. Trimming left V 3 bases short and J 10 bases short, with 7 bases between. The CDR3 sequence is 11 residues long. The V gene's germline CDR1 is KGHSH and CDR2 LQKENI. CDR3 in amino acids: CASSPETEQFF. The CDR3 region has the DNA TGTGCCAGCTCACCGGAGACAGAGCAGTTCTTC.

The genes are TRBV10-1 and TRBJ2-3; TRBD2 matches 7 bases. Germline V gene data show CDR1 as WNHNN and CDR2 as SYGVQD (reference sequence). The CDR3 runs 16 residues. Trimming at V came to 11 bases and at J to 0 bases, leaving 14 bases not matched to a gene. The CDR3 nucleotides are TGCGCCTGCGGAATTGGTTGCGGGGGAAGCACAGATACGCAGTATTTT. It codes for CACGIGCGGSTDTQYF.